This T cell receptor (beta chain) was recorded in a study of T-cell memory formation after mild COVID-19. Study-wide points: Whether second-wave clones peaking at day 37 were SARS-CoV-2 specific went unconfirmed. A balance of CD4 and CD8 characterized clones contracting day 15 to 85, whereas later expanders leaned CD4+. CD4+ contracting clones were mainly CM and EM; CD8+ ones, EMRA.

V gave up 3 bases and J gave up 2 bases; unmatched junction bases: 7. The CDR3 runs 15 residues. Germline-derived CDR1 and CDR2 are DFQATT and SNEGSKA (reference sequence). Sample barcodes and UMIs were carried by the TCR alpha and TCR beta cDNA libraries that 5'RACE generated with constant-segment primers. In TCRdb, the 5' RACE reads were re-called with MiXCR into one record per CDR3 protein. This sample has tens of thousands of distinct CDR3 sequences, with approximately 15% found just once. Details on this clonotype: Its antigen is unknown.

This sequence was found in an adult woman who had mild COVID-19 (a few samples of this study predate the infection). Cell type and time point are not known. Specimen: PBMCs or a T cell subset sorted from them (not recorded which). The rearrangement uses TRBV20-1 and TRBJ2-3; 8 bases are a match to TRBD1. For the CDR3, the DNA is TGCAGTGCTAGGAGTCCGGGACAGGACACAGATACGCAGTATTTT. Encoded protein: CSARSPGQDTDTQYF.